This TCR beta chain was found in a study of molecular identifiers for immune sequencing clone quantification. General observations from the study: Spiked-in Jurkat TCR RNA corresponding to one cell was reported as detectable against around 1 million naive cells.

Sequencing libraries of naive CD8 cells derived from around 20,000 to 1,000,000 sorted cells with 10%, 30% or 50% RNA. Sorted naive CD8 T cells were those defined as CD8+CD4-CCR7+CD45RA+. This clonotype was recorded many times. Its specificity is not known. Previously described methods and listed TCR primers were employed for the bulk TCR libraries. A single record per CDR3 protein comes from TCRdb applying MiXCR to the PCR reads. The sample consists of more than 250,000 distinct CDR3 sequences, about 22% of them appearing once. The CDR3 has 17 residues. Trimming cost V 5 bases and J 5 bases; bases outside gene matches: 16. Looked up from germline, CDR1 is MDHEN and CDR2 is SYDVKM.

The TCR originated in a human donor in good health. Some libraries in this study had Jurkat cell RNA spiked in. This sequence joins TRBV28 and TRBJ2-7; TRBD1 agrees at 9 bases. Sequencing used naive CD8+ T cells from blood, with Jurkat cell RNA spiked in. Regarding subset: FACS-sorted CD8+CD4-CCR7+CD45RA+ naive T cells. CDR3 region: CASSPLPVTGTGHEQYF. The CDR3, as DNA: TGTGCCAGCAGTCCCCTTCCCGTCACCGGGACAGGGCACGAGCAGTACTTC. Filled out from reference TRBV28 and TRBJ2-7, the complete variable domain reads DVKVTQSSRYLVKRTGEKVFLECVQDMDHENMFWYRQDPGLGLRLIYFSYDVKMKEKGDIPEGYSVSREKKERFSLILESASTNQTSMYLCASSPLPVTGTGHEQYFGPGTRLTVT.